The T cell receptor beta chain under discussion was sequenced for a study of shared clonotypes between healthy human individuals. The wider study: A couple of women and three men aged 18 to 49 served as donors. Per donor, CD8 memory used one plate, CD8 naive used two, CD4 memory used three and CD4 naive used three.

Comment on this clone: Other nucleotide sequences in the sample specify the same CDR3.

The repertoire was sequenced with immunoSEQ multiplex PCR; TCRdb's copy has only in-frame clones and lacks some. Found here are around 2,100,000 clones, just under 95% of them singletons; the top ten hold 1% to 1.5%. Positively selected for CCR7, the CD45RO-negative cells used as naive CD8 cells excluded terminally differentiated effector memory CD45RA+ cells. Per the germline V gene, CDR1 is SEHNR and CDR2 is FQNEAQ (reference sequence). V dropped 6 bases and J dropped 0 bases, with 7 bases sitting between them. CDR3 size: 13 residues. The specimen was naive CD8+ T cells sorted from blood. The genes are TRBV7-9 and TRBJ2-3; D gene ambiguous. The clonotype was recovered from a man aged 18 to 30 in good health. CDR3 amino acids: CASSPTSTDTQYF. The CDR3 bases are TGTGCCAGCAGTCCGACTAGCACAGATACGCAGTATTTT.